This T cell receptor (beta chain) stems from a study of post-analysis software for immune sequencing data. Study-wide context: Relapsing-remitting, secondary progressive and progressive-relapsing courses of multiple sclerosis were included. Study-wide results and caveats: Samples from a shared batch, those prepared together, strongly co-clustered by F measure. People with multiple sclerosis had a significantly lower normalized Chao1 diversity than controls did. Patients showed TRBV5-6, TRBV5-1 and TRBV20-1 among a few TRBV segments more frequent than in controls.

Carried by the TCR beta cDNA libraries were unique molecular identifiers. Hundreds of thousands of cDNA molecules were obtained from roughly 0.93 to 9.6 million T cells. TCRdb used MiXCR to reprocess the PCR reads, holding one entry per CDR3 protein. Of about 210,000 distinct CDR3 sequences in the sample, around 29% were seen once. Trimming cost V 3 bases and J 13 bases; bases outside gene matches: 17. This CDR3 is built from 15 residues. CDR1 is SQVTM and CDR2 is ANQGSEA in the germline V gene. Of note for this clonotype: Its antigen is unidentified. Since a much larger clone is just one base distant, this may be a read error.

The sequence came from a girl between 2 and 17 years old with multiple sclerosis. Material: blood. V usage is TRBV29-1 and J usage is TRBJ2-1, with 8 bases that match TRBD2. The CDR3 coding sequence is TGCAGCGTTGAGCGGCGGGGGGAGGTTATAGAGACCCAGTTCTTC. This sequence encodes CSVERRGEVIETQFF.